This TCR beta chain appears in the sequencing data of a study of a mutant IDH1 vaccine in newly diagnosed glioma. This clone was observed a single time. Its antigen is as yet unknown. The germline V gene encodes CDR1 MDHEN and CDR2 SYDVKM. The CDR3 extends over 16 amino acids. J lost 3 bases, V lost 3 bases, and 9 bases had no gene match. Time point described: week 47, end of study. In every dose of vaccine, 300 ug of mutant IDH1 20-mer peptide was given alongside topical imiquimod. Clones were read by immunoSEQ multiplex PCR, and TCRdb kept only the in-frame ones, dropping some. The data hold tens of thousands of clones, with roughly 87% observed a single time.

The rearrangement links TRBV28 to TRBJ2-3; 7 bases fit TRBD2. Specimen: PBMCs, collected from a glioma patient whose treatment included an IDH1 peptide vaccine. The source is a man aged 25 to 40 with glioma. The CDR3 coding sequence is TGTGCCAGCAGTTTCCCTCGGGGCGGGGGTACAGATACGCAGTATTTT. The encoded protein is CASSFPRGGGTDTQYF.